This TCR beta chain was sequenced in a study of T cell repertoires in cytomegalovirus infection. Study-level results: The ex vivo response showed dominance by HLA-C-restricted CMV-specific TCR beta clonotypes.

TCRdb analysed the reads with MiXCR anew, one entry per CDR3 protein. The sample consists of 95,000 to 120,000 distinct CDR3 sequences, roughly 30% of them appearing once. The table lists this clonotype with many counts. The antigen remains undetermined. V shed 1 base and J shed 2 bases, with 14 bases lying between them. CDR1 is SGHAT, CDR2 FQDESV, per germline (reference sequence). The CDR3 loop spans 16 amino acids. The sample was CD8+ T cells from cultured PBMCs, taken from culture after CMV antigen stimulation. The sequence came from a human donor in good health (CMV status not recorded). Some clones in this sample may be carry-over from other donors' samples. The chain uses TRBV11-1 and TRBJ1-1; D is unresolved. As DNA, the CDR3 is TGTGCCAGCAGCTTAGTTCAAGGCAGCGGAAACACTGAAGCTTTCTTT. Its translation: CASSLVQGSGNTEAFF.